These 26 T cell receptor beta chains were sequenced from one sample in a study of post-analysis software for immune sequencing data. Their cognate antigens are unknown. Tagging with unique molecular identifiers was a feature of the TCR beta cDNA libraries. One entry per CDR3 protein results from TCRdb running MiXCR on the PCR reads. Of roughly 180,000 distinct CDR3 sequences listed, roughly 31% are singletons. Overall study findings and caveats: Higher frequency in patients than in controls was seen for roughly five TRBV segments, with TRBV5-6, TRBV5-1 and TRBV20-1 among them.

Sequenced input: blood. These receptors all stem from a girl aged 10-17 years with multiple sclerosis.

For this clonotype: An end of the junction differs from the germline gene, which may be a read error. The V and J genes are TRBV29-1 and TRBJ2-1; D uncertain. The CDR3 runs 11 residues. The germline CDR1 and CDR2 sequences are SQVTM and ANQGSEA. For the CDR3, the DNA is TGCGGCGTTGTGAGTTCCGGTGAGCGGTTCTTC. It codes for CGVVSSGERFF.

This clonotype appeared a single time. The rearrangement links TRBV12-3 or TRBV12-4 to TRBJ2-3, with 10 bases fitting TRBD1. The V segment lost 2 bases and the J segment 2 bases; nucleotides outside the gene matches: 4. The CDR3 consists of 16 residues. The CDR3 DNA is TGTGCCAGCAGTTTACAGGGACAGGGGAACACAGATACGCAGTATTTT. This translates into CASSLQGQGNTDTQYF.

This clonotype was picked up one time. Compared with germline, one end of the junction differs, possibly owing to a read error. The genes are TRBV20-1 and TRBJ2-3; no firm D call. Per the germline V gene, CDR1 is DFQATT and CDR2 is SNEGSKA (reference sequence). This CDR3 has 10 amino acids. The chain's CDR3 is CSARGDTKYF. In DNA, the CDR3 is TGCAGTGCTAGAGGAGATACGAAGTATTTT.

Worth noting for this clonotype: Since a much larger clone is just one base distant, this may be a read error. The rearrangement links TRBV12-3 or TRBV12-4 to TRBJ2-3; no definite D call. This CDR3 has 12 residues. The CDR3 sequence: CASTPRWDTRYF. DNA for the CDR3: TGTGCCAGCACTCCTCGGTGGGATACGCGGTATTTT.

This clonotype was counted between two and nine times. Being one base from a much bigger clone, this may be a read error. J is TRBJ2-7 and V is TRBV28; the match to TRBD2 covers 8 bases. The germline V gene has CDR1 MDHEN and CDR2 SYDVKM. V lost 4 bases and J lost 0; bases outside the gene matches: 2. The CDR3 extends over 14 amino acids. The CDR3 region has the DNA TGTGCCAGCAGTTGCAGCGGGGGCTCCTACGAGCAGTACTTC. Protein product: CASSCSGGSYEQYF. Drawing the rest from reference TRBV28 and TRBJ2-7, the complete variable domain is DVKVTQSSRYLVKRTGEKVFLECVQDMDHENMFWYRQDPGLGLRLIYFSYDVKMKEKGDIPEGYSVSREKKERFSLILESASTNQTSMYLCASSCSGGSYEQYFGPGTRLTVT.

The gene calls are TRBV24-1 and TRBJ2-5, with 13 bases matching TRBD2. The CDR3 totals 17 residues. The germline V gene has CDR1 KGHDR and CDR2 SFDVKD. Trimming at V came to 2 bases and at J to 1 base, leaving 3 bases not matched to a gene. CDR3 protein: CATSDSLAGGFQETQYF. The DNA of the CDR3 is TGTGCCACCAGTGATTCACTAGCGGGAGGGTTCCAAGAGACCCAGTACTTC.

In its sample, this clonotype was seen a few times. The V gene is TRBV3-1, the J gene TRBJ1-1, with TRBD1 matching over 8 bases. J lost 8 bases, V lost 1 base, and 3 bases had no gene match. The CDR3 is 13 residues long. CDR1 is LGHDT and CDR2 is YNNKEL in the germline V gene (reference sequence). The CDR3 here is CASSQGGQGEAFF. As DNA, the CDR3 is TGTGCCAGCAGCCAAGGAGGACAGGGCGAAGCTTTCTTT.

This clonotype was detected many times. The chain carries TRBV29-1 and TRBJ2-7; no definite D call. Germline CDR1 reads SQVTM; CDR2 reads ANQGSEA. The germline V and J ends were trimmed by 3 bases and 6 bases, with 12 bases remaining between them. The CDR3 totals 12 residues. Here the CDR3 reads CSVEWSRSEQYF. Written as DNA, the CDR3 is TGCAGCGTTGAGTGGAGCCGTTCCGAGCAGTACTTC.

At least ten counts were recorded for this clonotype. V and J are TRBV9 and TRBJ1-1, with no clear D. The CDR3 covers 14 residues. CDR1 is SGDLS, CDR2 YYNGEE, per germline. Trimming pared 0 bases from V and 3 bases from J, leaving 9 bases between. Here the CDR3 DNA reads TGTGCCAGCAGCGTAGTGCCCAGCTACACTGAAGCTTTCTTT. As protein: CASSVVPSYTEAFF.

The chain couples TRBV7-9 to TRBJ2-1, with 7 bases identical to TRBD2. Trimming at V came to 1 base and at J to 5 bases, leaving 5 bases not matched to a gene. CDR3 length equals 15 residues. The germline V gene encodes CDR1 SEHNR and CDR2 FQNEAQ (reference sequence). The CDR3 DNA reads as TGTGCCAGCAGCTTAGGACAGCGGGACGACAATGAGCAGTTCTTC. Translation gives CASSLGQRDDNEQFF.

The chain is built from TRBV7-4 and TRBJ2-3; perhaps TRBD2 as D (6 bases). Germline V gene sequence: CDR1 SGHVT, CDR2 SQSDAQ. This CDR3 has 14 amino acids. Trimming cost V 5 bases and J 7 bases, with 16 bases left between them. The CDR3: CASSLRLVDNTQYF. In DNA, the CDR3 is TGTGCCAGCAGCCTCCGACTAGTGGATAATACGCAGTATTTT.

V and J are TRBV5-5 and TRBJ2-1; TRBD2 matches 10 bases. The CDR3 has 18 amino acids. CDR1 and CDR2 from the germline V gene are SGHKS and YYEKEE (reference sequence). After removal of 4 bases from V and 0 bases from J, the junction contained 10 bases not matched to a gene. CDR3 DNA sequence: TGTGCCAGCAGCCTCAAGCGGGAGGGACTCCACTCCTACAATGAGCAGTTCTTC. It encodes CASSLKREGLHSYNEQFF.

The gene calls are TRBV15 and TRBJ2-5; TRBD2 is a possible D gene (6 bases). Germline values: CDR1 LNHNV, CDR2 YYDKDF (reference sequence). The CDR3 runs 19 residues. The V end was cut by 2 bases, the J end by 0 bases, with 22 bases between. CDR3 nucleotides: TGTGCCACCAGCAGAACCAACATGCGACGGACTACCTACCAAGAGACCCAGTACTTC. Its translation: CATSRTNMRRTTYQETQYF.

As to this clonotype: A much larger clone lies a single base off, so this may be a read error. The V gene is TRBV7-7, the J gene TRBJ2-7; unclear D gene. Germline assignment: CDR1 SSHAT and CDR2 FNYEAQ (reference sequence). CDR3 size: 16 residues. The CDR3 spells CASSLVLGGDGDEQYF. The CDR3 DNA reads TGTGCTAGCAGCCTTGTACTGGGCGGCGACGGCGATGAGCAGTACTTC.

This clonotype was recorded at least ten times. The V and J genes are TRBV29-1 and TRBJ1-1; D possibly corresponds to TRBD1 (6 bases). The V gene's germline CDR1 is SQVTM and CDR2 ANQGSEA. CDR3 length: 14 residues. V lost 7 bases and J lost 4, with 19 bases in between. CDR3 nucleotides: TGCAGCGCCGTCTCACAGGGAGGGGGCACTGAAGCTTTCTTT. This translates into CSAVSQGGGTEAFF.

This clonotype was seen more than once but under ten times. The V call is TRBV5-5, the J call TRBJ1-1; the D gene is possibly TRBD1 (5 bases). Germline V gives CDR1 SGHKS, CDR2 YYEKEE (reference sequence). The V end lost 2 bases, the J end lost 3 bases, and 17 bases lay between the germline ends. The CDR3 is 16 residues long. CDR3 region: CASSFYRGSEHTEAFF. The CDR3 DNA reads TGTGCCAGCAGCTTCTATCGGGGCTCTGAGCACACTGAAGCTTTCTTT.

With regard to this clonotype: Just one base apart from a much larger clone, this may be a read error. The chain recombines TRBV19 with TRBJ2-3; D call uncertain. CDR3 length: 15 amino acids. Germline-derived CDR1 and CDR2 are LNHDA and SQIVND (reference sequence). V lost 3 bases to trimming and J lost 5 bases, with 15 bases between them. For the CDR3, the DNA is TGTGCCAGTAGTATGGCCGTGGCATGGGGAGATACGCAGTATTTT. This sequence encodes CASSMAVAWGDTQYF.

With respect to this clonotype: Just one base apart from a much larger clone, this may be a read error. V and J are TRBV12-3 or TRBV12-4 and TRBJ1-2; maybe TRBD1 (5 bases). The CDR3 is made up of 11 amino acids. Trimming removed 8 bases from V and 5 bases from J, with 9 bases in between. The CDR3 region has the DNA TGTGCCAGCGAGGGGATGTATGGCTACACCTTC. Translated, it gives CASEGMYGYTF.

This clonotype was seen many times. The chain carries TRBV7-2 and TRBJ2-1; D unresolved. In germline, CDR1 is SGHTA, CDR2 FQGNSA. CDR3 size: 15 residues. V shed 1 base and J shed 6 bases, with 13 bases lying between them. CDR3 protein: CASSLGGSGFNEQFF. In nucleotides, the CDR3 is TGTGCCAGCAGCTTAGGCGGTAGTGGCTTCAATGAGCAGTTCTTC.

In DNA, the CDR3 is TGCGCCAGCAGCTTCTCCGGGACAGACTCTGGAAACACCATATATTTT. Amino acids: CASSFSGTDSGNTIYF. The chain employs TRBV4-1 and TRBJ1-3; TRBD1 agrees at 7 bases. In germline, CDR1 is MGHRA, CDR2 YSYEKL. The CDR3 extends over 16 amino acids. V was clipped by 5 bases and J by 0 bases; unmatched bases: 7.

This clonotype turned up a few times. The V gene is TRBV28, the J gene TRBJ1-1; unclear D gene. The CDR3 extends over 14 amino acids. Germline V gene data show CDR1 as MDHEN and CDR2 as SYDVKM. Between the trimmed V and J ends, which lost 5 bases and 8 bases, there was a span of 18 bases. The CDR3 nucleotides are TGTGCCAGCAGTCCACCCGGTGGATACGTCGAAGCTTTCTTT. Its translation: CASSPPGGYVEAFF.

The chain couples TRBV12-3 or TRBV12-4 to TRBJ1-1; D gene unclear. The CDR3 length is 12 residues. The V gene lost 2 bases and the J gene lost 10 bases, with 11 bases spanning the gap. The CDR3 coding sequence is TGTGCCAGCAGTTTACCGACTCTAGGAGCTTTCTTT. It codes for CASSLPTLGAFF.

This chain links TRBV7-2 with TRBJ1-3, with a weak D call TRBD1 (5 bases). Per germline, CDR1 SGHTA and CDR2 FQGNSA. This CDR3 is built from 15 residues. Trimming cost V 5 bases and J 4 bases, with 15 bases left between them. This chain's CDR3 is CASSPSDRDGNTIYF. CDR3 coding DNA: TGTGCCAGCAGCCCCTCGGATCGGGACGGAAACACCATATATTTT.

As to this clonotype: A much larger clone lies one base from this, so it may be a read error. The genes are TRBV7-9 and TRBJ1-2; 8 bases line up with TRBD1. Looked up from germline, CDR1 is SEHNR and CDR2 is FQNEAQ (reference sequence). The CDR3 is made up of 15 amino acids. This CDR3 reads CASSGGTGLDYGCTF. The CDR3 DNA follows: TGTGCCAGCAGCGGAGGGACAGGACTAGACTATGGCTGCACCTTC.

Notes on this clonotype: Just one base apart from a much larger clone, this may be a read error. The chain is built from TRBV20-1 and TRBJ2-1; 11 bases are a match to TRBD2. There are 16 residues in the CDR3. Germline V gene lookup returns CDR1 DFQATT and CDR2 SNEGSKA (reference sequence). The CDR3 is CGARFQLAGEGGEQFF. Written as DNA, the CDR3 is TGCGGTGCTAGATTCCAACTAGCGGGAGAGGGTGGTGAGCAGTTCTTC.

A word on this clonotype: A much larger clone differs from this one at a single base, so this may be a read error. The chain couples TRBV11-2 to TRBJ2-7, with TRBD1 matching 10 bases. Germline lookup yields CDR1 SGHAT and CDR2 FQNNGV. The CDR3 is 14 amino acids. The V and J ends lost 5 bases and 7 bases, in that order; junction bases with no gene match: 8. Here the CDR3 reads CASSPWDRGSEQYF. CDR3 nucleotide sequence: TGTGCCAGCAGCCCCTGGGACAGGGGTTCTGAGCAGTACTTC. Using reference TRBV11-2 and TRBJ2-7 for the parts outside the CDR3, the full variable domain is EAGVAQSPRYKIIEKRQSVAFWCNPISGHATLYWYQQILGQGPKLLIQFQNNGVVDDSQLPKDRFSAERLKGVDSTLKIQPAKLEDSAVYLCASSPWDRGSEQYFGPGTRLTVT.